The 17 T cell receptor beta chains in this list originate from one sample, sequenced in a study of long-term antiretroviral therapy in people with HIV. A v3.0 immunoSEQ assay was performed at survey level. Profiled with immunoSEQ multiplex PCR; TCRdb holds only in-frame clones, not every one. The sample consists of more than 15,000 clones, almost 80% of them appearing once. This sample comprised unsorted PBMCs, obtained 2.3 years after starting antiretroviral therapy. The receptors shown here come from a woman in her thirties or forties with HIV.

This clone came up a few times. The rearrangement joins TRBV7-6 to TRBJ2-2; 11 nucleotides line up with TRBD2. With V trimmed by 5 bases and J by 6 bases, 8 bases remained unmatched. The CDR3 loop spans 16 amino acids. Looked up from germline, CDR1 is SGHVS and CDR2 is FNYEAQ. The CDR3 loop reads CASSDTSGSKPGELFF. CDR3 DNA sequence: TGTGCCAGCAGCGATACTAGCGGGAGTAAACCCGGGGAGCTGTTTTTT. The full variable domain, rest sourced from reference TRBV7-6 and TRBJ2-2, is GAGVSQSPRYKVTKRGQDVALRCDPISGHVSLYWYRQALGQGPEFLTYFNYEAQQDKSGLPNDRFSAERPEGSISTLTIQRTEQRDSAMYRCASSDTSGSKPGELFFGEGSRLTVL.

V usage is TRBV7-9 and J usage is TRBJ1-2; D might be TRBD1 (6 bases). The ends were cut back, 0 bases at V and 7 bases at J, with 12 bases in the middle. CDR1 SEHNR and CDR2 FQNEAQ come from the germline V gene (reference sequence). The CDR3 extends over 14 amino acids. Written as DNA, the CDR3 is TGTGCCAGCAGCTTAGCGCAGGGGACGGCTGGCTACACCTTC. Translating it yields CASSLAQGTAGYTF. The complete variable domain, with remaining parts taken from reference TRBV7-9 and TRBJ1-2, reads DTGVSQNPRHKITKRGQNVTFRCDPISEHNRLYWYRQTLGQGPEFLTYFQNEAQLEKSRLLSDRFSAERPKGSFSTLEIQRTEQGDSAMYLCASSLAQGTAGYTFGSGTRLTVV.

This chain links TRBV9 with TRBJ2-1, with D perhaps being TRBD1 or TRBD2 (5 bases each). The V end was cut by 0 bases, the J end by 0 bases, with 10 bases between. CDR1 and CDR2 (germline): SGDLS, YYNGEE. The CDR3 extends over 16 amino acids. CDR3 bases: TGTGCCAGCAGCGTAGGGGGGTGGAGCTCCTACAATGAGCAGTTCTTC. Its protein product is CASSVGGWSSYNEQFF.

This clone occurred once. The rearrangement joins TRBV5-4 to TRBJ1-4, with TRBD1 matching over 9 bases. Losses at the gene ends were 2 bases for V and 7 bases for J; bases not matched to a gene: 0. The CDR3 length is 13 residues. Germline lookup yields CDR1 SGHNT and CDR2 YYREEE (reference sequence). Written as DNA, the CDR3 is TGTGCCAGCAGCTTACAGGGGGCTGAAAAACTGTTTTTT. Translation gives CASSLQGAEKLFF.

Only one count was recorded for this clone. The V gene is TRBV30, the J gene TRBJ1-5; D not certain. From germline, CDR1 is GTSNPN and CDR2 SVGIG (reference sequence). CDR3 length: 13 amino acids. Trimming removed 1 base at V and 6 bases at J, with 10 bases between. CDR3 in DNA: TGTGCCTGGAGTGGAGGGATGGGTCAGCCCCAGCATTTT. As protein: CAWSGGMGQPQHF.

CDR3 DNA sequence: TGTGCCAGCAGTTCGAGGTTAAACAGGGCGGATACGCAGTATTTT. It is translated as CASSSRLNRADTQYF. The chain has TRBV27 and TRBJ2-3; D may be TRBD1 (6 bases). Germline V CDR1 and CDR2: MNHEY, SMNVEV (reference sequence). The CDR3 is made up of 15 amino acids. V was shortened by 4 bases and J by 6 bases, with 17 bases between the two germline ends.

The chain employs TRBV7-9 and TRBJ2-4; D gene unclear. Per germline, CDR1 SEHNR and CDR2 FQNEAQ (reference sequence). The V gene lost 4 bases and the J gene lost 0 bases, with 7 bases spanning the gap. The CDR3 loop spans 14 amino acids. The CDR3 coding sequence is TGTGCCAGCAGCTCCACTATAGCCAAAAACATTCAGTACTTC. It yields the protein CASSSTIAKNIQYF.

The J gene is TRBJ2-7, the V gene TRBV5-5; no definite D call. Trimming pared 0 bases from V and 2 bases from J, leaving 12 bases between. The CDR3 covers 15 residues. Germline CDR1 SGHKS, CDR2 YYEKEE (reference sequence). The CDR3 region is CASSLAGPAAYEQYF. CDR3 in DNA: TGTGCCAGCAGCTTGGCCGGGCCGGCGGCCTACGAGCAGTACTTC.

This chain joins TRBV4-1 and TRBJ1-5; D gene unclear. Germline V gene data show CDR1 as MGHRA and CDR2 as YSYEKL. Deletions cut 1 base from V and 4 bases from J, with 5 bases between. The CDR3 sequence is 13 residues long. CDR3 sequence reads: CASSQVLNQPQHF. The CDR3 bases are TGCGCCAGCAGCCAAGTTCTGAATCAGCCCCAGCATTTT.

J is TRBJ2-7 and V is TRBV6-6, with D tentatively TRBD1 (6 bases). Per the germline V gene, CDR1 is MNHNY and CDR2 is SVGAGI (reference sequence). The V end was cut by 0 bases, the J end by 0 bases, with 9 bases between. The length of the CDR3 is 15 residues. This CDR3 reads CASSYSGTFSYEQYF. CDR3 coding DNA: TGTGCCAGCAGTTACTCTGGGACATTCTCCTACGAGCAGTACTTC.

This clone was found a few times. The chain joins TRBV7-9 to TRBJ1-1; D remains ambiguous. CDR3 length: 12 residues. Looked up from germline, CDR1 is SEHNR and CDR2 is FQNEAQ (reference sequence). Trimming pared 5 bases from V and 8 bases from J, leaving 12 bases between. The DNA of the CDR3 is TGTGCCAGCAGCCTTGTGCAGAGAGAAGCTTTCTTT. As protein: CASSLVQREAFF. The entire variable domain, with the rest obtained from reference TRBV7-9 and TRBJ1-1, is as follows: DTGVSQNPRHKITKRGQNVTFRCDPISEHNRLYWYRQTLGQGPEFLTYFQNEAQLEKSRLLSDRFSAERPKGSFSTLEIQRTEQGDSAMYLCASSLVQREAFFGQGTRLTVV.

J is TRBJ1-5 and V is TRBV2; TRBD1 aligns across 8 bases. Trimming at V came to 9 bases and at J to 4 bases, leaving 8 bases not matched to a gene. The germline gives CDR1 SNHLY, CDR2 FYNNEI. The CDR3 loop spans 14 amino acids. This CDR3 is CASGRQGKNQPQHF. CDR3 DNA sequence: TGTGCCAGTGGAAGACAGGGGAAAAATCAGCCCCAGCATTTT.

This clone was detected only once. This chain uses TRBV18 with TRBJ2-6; D is ambiguous. CDR3 length: 16 amino acids. With 3 bases removed from V and 1 base from J, the gap between germline ends came to 10 bases. Germline CDR1 KGHSH, CDR2 LQKENI. The CDR3: CASSPSQLSGANVLTF. For the CDR3, the DNA is TGTGCCAGCTCACCCTCACAACTATCTGGGGCCAACGTCCTGACTTTC.

The chain has TRBV11-2 and TRBJ1-1, with D possibly matching TRBD1 (5 bases). This CDR3 comprises 14 residues. The V end was cut by 5 bases, the J end by 3 bases, with 13 bases between. Looked up from germline, CDR1 is SGHAT and CDR2 is FQNNGV. CDR3 sequence reads: CASSRLEGYTEAFF. The CDR3 DNA sequence: TGTGCCAGCAGCCGATTGGAGGGGTACACTGAAGCTTTCTTT.

The chain employs TRBV19 and TRBJ2-3; D assignment may be TRBD1 or TRBD2 (6 bases each). The CDR3 spans 16 residues. Trimming cost V 10 bases and J 6 bases, with 26 bases left between them. In germline, CDR1 is LNHDA, CDR2 SQIVND (reference sequence). The CDR3 DNA follows: TGTGCCACCACGGGAAGTGAGGGGGGCTGGAGGGATACGCAGTATTTT. Encoded protein: CATTGSEGGWRDTQYF.

In its sample, this clone was seen a few times. The rearrangement links TRBV27 to TRBJ1-6; D ambiguous. Germline CDR1 is MNHEY and CDR2 is SMNVEV (reference sequence). The CDR3 is made up of 13 amino acids. Deletions cut 4 bases from V and 7 bases from J, with 8 bases between. The chain's CDR3 is CASSSVANSPLHF. In DNA form, the CDR3 reads TGTGCCAGCAGTTCTGTAGCAAATTCACCCCTCCACTTT.

This rearrangement joins TRBV11-2 to TRBJ1-2; 8 nucleotides line up with TRBD1. The V segment lost 1 base and the J segment 5 bases; nucleotides outside the gene matches: 3. The V gene's germline CDR1 is SGHAT and CDR2 FQNNGV. The CDR3 consists of 14 residues. CDR3 residues: CASSLGTGNYGYTF. In nucleotides, the CDR3 is TGTGCCAGCAGCTTAGGGACAGGGAATTATGGCTACACCTTC. The full variable domain, rest sourced from reference TRBV11-2 and TRBJ1-2, is EAGVAQSPRYKIIEKRQSVAFWCNPISGHATLYWYQQILGQGPKLLIQFQNNGVVDDSQLPKDRFSAERLKGVDSTLKIQPAKLEDSAVYLCASSLGTGNYGYTFGSGTRLTVV.